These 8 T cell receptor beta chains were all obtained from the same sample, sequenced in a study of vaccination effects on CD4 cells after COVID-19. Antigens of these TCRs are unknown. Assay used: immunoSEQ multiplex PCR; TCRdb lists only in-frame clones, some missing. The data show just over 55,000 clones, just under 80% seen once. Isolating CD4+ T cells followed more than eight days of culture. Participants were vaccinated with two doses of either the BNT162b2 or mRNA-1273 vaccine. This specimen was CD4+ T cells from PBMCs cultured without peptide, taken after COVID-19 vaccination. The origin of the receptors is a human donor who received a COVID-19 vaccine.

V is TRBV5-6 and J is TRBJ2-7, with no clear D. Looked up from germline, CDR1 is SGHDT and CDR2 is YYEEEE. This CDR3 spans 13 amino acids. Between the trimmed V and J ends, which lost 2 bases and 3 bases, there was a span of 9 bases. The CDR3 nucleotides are TGTGCCAGCAGCTTCCTCAGGATCTACGAGCAGTACTTC. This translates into CASSFLRIYEQYF.

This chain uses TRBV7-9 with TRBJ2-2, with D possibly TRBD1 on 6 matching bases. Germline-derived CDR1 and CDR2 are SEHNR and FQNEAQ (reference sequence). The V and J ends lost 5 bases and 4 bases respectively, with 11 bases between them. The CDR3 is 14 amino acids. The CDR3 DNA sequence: TGTGCCAGCAGCCACAGACAGGCCACCGGGGAGCTGTTTTTT. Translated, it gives CASSHRQATGELFF.

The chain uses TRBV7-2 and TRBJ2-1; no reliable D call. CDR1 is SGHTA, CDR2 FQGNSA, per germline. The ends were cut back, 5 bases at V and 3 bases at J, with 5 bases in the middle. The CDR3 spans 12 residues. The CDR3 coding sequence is TGTGCCAGCAGCAATGACTACAATGAGCAGTTCTTC. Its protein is CASSNDYNEQFF.

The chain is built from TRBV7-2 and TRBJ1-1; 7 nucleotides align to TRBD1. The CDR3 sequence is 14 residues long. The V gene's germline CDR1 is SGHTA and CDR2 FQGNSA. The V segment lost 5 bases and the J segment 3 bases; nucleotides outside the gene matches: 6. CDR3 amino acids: CASSRPGQYTEAFF. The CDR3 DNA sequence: TGTGCCAGCAGCCGGCCGGGACAGTACACTGAAGCTTTCTTT.

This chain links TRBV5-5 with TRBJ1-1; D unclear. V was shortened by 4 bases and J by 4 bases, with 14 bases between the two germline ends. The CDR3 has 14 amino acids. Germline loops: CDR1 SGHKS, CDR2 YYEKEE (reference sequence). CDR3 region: CASSKVIMGTEAFF. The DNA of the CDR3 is TGTGCCAGCAGCAAGGTAATAATGGGCACTGAAGCTTTCTTT. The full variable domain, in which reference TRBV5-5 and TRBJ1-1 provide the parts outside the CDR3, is DAGVTQSPTHLIKTRGQQVTLRCSPISGHKSVSWYQQVLGQGPQFIFQYYEKEERGRGNFPDRFSARQFPNYSSELNVNALLLGDSALYLCASSKVIMGTEAFFGQGTRLTVV.

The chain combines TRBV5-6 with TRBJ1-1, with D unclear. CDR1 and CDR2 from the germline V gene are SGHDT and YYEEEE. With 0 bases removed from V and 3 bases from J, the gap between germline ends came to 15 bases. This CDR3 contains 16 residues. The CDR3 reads CASSLARKQWDTEAFF. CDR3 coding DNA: TGTGCCAGCAGCTTGGCTCGGAAACAATGGGACACTGAAGCTTTCTTT.

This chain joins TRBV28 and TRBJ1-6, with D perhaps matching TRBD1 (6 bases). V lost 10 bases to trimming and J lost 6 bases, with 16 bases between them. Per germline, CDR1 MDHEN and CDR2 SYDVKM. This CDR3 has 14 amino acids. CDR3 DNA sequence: TGTGCCACCGGCCCGGACAGTGGTAATTCACCCCTCCACTTT. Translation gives CATGPDSGNSPLHF.

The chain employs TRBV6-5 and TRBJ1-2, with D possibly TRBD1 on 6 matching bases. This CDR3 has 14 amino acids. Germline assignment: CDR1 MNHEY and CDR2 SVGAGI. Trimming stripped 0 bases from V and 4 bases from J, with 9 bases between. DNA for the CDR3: TGTGCCAGCAGTTACTCGGGGGGCCCCTATGGCTACACCTTC. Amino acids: CASSYSGGPYGYTF.